One and the same sample provided the 27 T cell receptor beta chains below, sequenced in a study of blood T cells in healthy people across ages. Using a J-beta primer mix together with a sample-barcoded 5' primer, a second PCR was run for about 6 to 11 cycles. In TCRdb, the 5' RACE reads were re-called with MiXCR into one record per CDR3 protein. The sample lists fewer than 900,000 distinct CDR3 sequences; around half were seen once. What was sequenced was blood. All receptors come from a woman aged 55-69 years in good health.

This clonotype was recorded a few times. V gene TRBV2 combines with J gene TRBJ2-5; D remains ambiguous. Trimming removed 7 bases at V and 1 base at J, with 16 bases between. The CDR3 totals 15 residues. Germline-derived CDR1 and CDR2 are SNHLY and FYNNEI. The CDR3 nucleotides are TGTGCCAGCACAGCGTCTAGGGCCTCCCAAGAGACCCAGTACTTC. It codes for CASTASRASQETQYF. Combining the CDR3 with reference TRBV2 and TRBJ2-5 gives the whole variable domain EPEVTQTPSHQVTQMGQEVILRCVPISNHLYFYWYRQILGQKVEFLVSFYNNEISEKSEIFDDQFSVERPDGSNFTLKIRSTKLEDSAMYFCASTASRASQETQYFGPGTRLLVL.

This rearrangement joins TRBV12-3 or TRBV12-4 to TRBJ2-7; 7 bases align to TRBD2. The CDR3 spans 13 residues. V shed 7 bases, J shed 0 bases, and the junction held 3 bases outside the gene matches. This CDR3 reads CASNPGGSYEQYF. CDR3 bases: TGTGCCAGCAACCCGGGGGGCTCCTACGAGCAGTACTTC.

The V gene is TRBV20-1, the J gene TRBJ2-3, with 10 positions matching TRBD2. Losses at the gene ends were 6 bases for V and 10 bases for J; bases not matched to a gene: 16. Germline loops: CDR1 DFQATT, CDR2 SNEGSKA (reference sequence). The CDR3 is 15 residues long. The CDR3 DNA is TGCAGTGCCCCACCGGGACTAGCGTCCTCCATCGCGCAGTATTTT. It codes for CSAPPGLASSIAQYF.

This clonotype turned up a few times. This chain joins TRBV10-3 and TRBJ2-2, with D possibly being TRBD1 or TRBD2 (5 bases each). The CDR3 covers 12 residues. Germline CDR1 reads ENHRY; CDR2 reads SYGVKD. Deletions cut 10 bases from V and 10 bases from J, with 16 bases between. The CDR3 loop is CATTPRGEELFF. DNA for the CDR3: TGTGCCACCACCCCACGGGGCGAGGAGCTGTTTTTT.

The chain combines TRBV29-1 with TRBJ1-1; perhaps TRBD1 as D (6 bases). There are 16 residues in the CDR3. The V gene lost 7 bases and the J gene lost 5 bases, with 26 bases spanning the gap. Germline-derived CDR1 and CDR2 are SQVTM and ANQGSEA. DNA for the CDR3: TGCAGCGCAACTGGACAGTTACTCTCCCCGAGTACTGAAGCTTTCTTT. Translation: CSATGQLLSPSTEAFF.

The chain recombines TRBV27 with TRBJ2-6; D is perhaps TRBD1 (6 bases). CDR1 MNHEY and CDR2 SMNVEV come from the germline V gene (reference sequence). V was trimmed by 6 bases and J by 4 bases, leaving 13 bases between them. CDR3 size: 15 residues. CDR3 bases: TGTGCCAGCAGCCCAGGGGTCGCCGGGGCCAACGTCCTGACTTTC. Its translation: CASSPGVAGANVLTF.

V gene TRBV6-6 combines with J gene TRBJ1-1; D ambiguous. Trimming removed 2 bases from V and 3 bases from J, with 13 bases in between. The CDR3 has 15 amino acids. Germline V gene sequence: CDR1 MNHNY, CDR2 SVGAGI (reference sequence). The CDR3 sequence: CASSYLGGRDTEAFF. The CDR3 region has the DNA TGTGCCAGCAGTTACCTGGGAGGAAGGGACACTGAAGCTTTCTTT.

This chain joins TRBV7-3 and TRBJ2-7, with 8 positions matching TRBD2. The CDR3 sequence is 15 residues long. V dropped 5 bases and J dropped 7; count of bases not matched to a gene: 13. CDR1 and CDR2 from the germline V gene are SGHTA and FQGTGA. This CDR3 is CASSPVAGGYNEQYF. CDR3 nucleotide sequence: TGTGCCAGCAGCCCCGTGGCGGGAGGTTACAATGAGCAGTACTTC.

In the case of this clonotype: The junction differs from germline at one of its ends, possibly a read error. The rearrangement links TRBV9 to TRBJ2-1; 9 bases match TRBD1. The CDR3 runs 17 residues. Germline CDR1 reads SGDLS; CDR2 reads YYNGEE. In nucleotides, the CDR3 is TGTGTCAGCAGCGTCTCCAGTAGGCGGGACAGGGACAATGAGCAGTTCTTC. This encodes CVSSVSSRRDRDNEQFF.

This clonotype has a handful of counts. The chain uses TRBV7-3 and TRBJ2-3; a weak D match, TRBD1 (6 bases). V lost 1 base and J 4 bases, leaving 9 bases between the germline ends. The length of the CDR3 is 14 residues. CDR1 and CDR2 from the germline V gene are SGHTA and FQGTGA. CDR3 in amino acids: CASSLSRGADTQYF. The CDR3 DNA sequence: TGTGCCAGCAGCTTAAGCAGGGGAGCAGATACGCAGTATTTT.

On this clonotype: Given a much more abundant clone one base away, this may be a read error. The chain recombines TRBV28 with TRBJ2-7; 9 nucleotides match TRBD1. V lost 10 bases to trimming and J lost 4 bases; unmatched junction nucleotides: 14. The CDR3 length is 15 residues. Germline loops: CDR1 MDHEN, CDR2 SYDVKM. CDR3 nucleotides: TGTGCCACCACTCAAGCCGGGACAGGGTTATACGAGCAGTACTTC. Translating it yields CATTQAGTGLYEQYF.

The V and J genes are TRBV18 and TRBJ2-3, with D unresolved. There are 12 residues in the CDR3. Trimming took 0 bases from V and 6 from J, leaving 4 bases between them. The V gene's germline CDR1 is KGHSH and CDR2 LQKENI. As DNA, the CDR3 is TGTGCCAGCTCACCACCGTTGGATACGCAGTATTTT. It yields the protein CASSPPLDTQYF.

This chain joins TRBV28 and TRBJ1-4; possible D gene TRBD1, 5 bases. The CDR3 is 15 residues long. Germline V gene data show CDR1 as MDHEN and CDR2 as SYDVKM. The V end was cut by 3 bases, the J end by 3 bases, with 11 bases between. CDR3 sequence reads: CASSFSWGANEKLFF. As DNA, the CDR3 is TGTGCCAGCAGTTTTAGCTGGGGGGCTAATGAAAAACTGTTTTTT.

This chain connects TRBV11-1 to TRBJ2-1; D is possibly TRBD1 (6 bases). CDR1 and CDR2 from the germline V gene are SGHAT and FQDESV (reference sequence). Trimming took off 5 bases at V and 2 bases at J, with 13 bases between the two ends. The CDR3 extends over 15 amino acids. The CDR3 sequence: CASSPGTITYNEQFF. CDR3 bases: TGTGCCAGCAGCCCCGGGACAATAACCTACAATGAGCAGTTCTTC. Using reference TRBV11-1 and TRBJ2-1 for the parts outside the CDR3, the full variable domain is EAEVAQSPRYKITEKSQAVAFWCDPISGHATLYWYRQILGQGPELLVQFQDESVVDDSQLPKDRFSAERLKGVDSTLKIQPAELGDSAMYLCASSPGTITYNEQFFGPGTRLTVL.

The V call is TRBV29-1, the J call TRBJ2-7; 12 bases agree with TRBD2. The trim removed 4 bases at V and 7 bases at J, leaving 5 bases unmatched. CDR1 SQVTM and CDR2 ANQGSEA come from the germline V gene. This CDR3 contains 13 residues. CDR3 bases: TGCAGCGTTGCTAGCGGGAGGGGTATTGAGCAGTACTTC. This translates into CSVASGRGIEQYF.

This chain uses TRBV2 with TRBJ2-7, with TRBD1 matching over 9 bases. The trim removed 3 bases at V and 4 bases at J, leaving 4 bases unmatched. This CDR3 region has 14 residues. Per germline, CDR1 SNHLY and CDR2 FYNNEI. CDR3 sequence reads: CASSETGGKYEQYF. CDR3 DNA sequence: TGTGCCAGCAGTGAGACAGGGGGGAAGTACGAGCAGTACTTC. Full variable domain (missing parts from reference TRBV2 and TRBJ2-7): EPEVTQTPSHQVTQMGQEVILRCVPISNHLYFYWYRQILGQKVEFLVSFYNNEISEKSEIFDDQFSVERPDGSNFTLKIRSTKLEDSAMYFCASSETGGKYEQYFGPGTRLTVT.

This clonotype was found once. The junction differs from germline at one of its ends, possibly a read error. The chain has TRBV4-3 and TRBJ2-1; no definite D call. The CDR3 has 15 amino acids. Germline V gives CDR1 LGHNA, CDR2 YSLEER. This CDR3 is CASSYERVPYSEQFF. The DNA for the CDR3 is TGCGCCAGCAGCTATGAAAGGGTTCCCTACAGTGAGCAGTTCTTC.

This clonotype was seen repeatedly, ten times or more. This sequence joins TRBV5-1 and TRBJ2-1; D is perhaps TRBD1 (7 bases). Germline loops: CDR1 SGHRS, CDR2 YFSETQ. Trimming took 4 bases from V and 5 from J, leaving 22 bases between them. The CDR3 is made up of 17 amino acids. DNA of the CDR3: TGCGCCAGCAGCCTAGCTCTTGCAGGGGGGAACGACAATGAGCAGTTCTTC. Protein: CASSLALAGGNDNEQFF.

This clonotype has a handful of counts. V and J are TRBV27 and TRBJ2-7; perhaps D is TRBD1 or TRBD2 (5 bases each). Germline V gene lookup returns CDR1 MNHEY and CDR2 SMNVEV (reference sequence). V lost 4 bases, J lost 1 base, and 14 bases lay in between. The CDR3 totals 15 residues. CDR3 residues: CASSSRGAGSYEQYF. The CDR3 DNA reads TGTGCCAGCAGTTCCCGAGGGGCAGGATCCTACGAGCAGTACTTC.

The table lists this clonotype with a count of one. This chain connects TRBV20-1 to TRBJ2-7; TRBD1 matches 8 bases. The CDR3 runs 13 residues. V lost 7 bases and J lost 6; bases outside the gene matches: 11. The V gene's germline CDR1 is DFQATT and CDR2 SNEGSKA (reference sequence). The CDR3 protein is CSVQRDRHIEQYF. DNA for the CDR3: TGCAGTGTCCAAAGGGACAGGCATATCGAGCAGTACTTC.

This clonotype was found many times. The V call is TRBV29-1, the J call TRBJ2-6; D remains unclear. The germline gives CDR1 SQVTM, CDR2 ANQGSEA. This CDR3 region has 10 residues. The CDR3 reads CAAGANVLTF. CDR3 nucleotide sequence: TGCGCGGCGGGGGCCAACGTCCTGACTTTC.

The chain carries TRBV28 and TRBJ1-6; D is unresolved. Germline CDR1 reads MDHEN; CDR2 reads SYDVKM. CDR3 length: 14 residues. In DNA form, the CDR3 reads TGTGCAACCCTACGTTCCTCCTATAATTCACCCCTCCACTTT. It codes for CATLRSSYNSPLHF.

This clonotype was observed a handful of times. The V call is TRBV6-2 or TRBV6-3, the J call TRBJ2-1; D is perhaps TRBD1 or TRBD2 (5 bases each). CDR1 is MNHEY, CDR2 SVGEGT, per germline. V shed 4 bases and J shed 3 bases, with 13 bases lying between them. The CDR3 is 15 residues long. The CDR3 sequence: CASSFRDGLYNEQFF. The CDR3 DNA reads as TGTGCCAGCAGTTTCCGGGACGGCCTCTACAATGAGCAGTTCTTC.

The rearrangement joins TRBV6-5 to TRBJ2-1, with D possibly being TRBD1 (6 bases). V was trimmed by 5 bases and J by 9 bases, leaving 20 bases between them. The CDR3 extends over 15 amino acids. The germline V gene encodes CDR1 MNHEY and CDR2 SVGAGI. CDR3 DNA sequence: TGTGCCAGCAGTCCGTATGGGACATTGGAAAGTGAGCAGTTCTTC. Encoded protein: CASSPYGTLESEQFF.

As for this clonotype: Relative to the germline gene, one junction end is altered; a read error may explain this. The chain employs TRBV5-5 and TRBJ2-7, with no clear D. The CDR3 consists of 12 residues. Looked up from germline, CDR1 is SGHKS and CDR2 is YYEKEE (reference sequence). CDR3 loop: CASTLGSYEQYF. CDR3 nucleotide sequence: TGTGCCAGCACCTTGGGCTCCTACGAGCAGTACTTC.

This clonotype was detected only a few times. The J gene is TRBJ2-7, the V gene TRBV7-2; D remains ambiguous. Per the germline V gene, CDR1 is SGHTA and CDR2 is FQGNSA. There are 13 residues in the CDR3. The germline V and J ends were trimmed by 2 bases and 2 bases, with 7 bases remaining between them. CDR3 residues: CASSLLRTYEQYF. The CDR3 DNA is TGTGCCAGCAGCTTATTACGGACCTACGAGCAGTACTTC.

The CDR3 DNA follows: TGCGCCAGCAGCTTAGGGACTAGCGGGGGGGTCCGTCGATCCTACAATGAGCAGTTCTTC. Translating gives CASSLGTSGGVRRSYNEQFF. The chain couples TRBV5-1 to TRBJ2-1; 16 nucleotides align to TRBD2. The CDR3 totals 20 residues. Germline V gene lookup returns CDR1 SGHRS and CDR2 YFSETQ. V lost 2 bases and J lost 1; bases outside the gene matches: 9.